This T cell receptor beta chain appears in the sequencing data of a study of cytomegalovirus exposure and HLA in healthy donors. Study overall: From some 190 million T cells, an earlier analysis saw 100 million to 140 million unique TCR beta sequences. Study results and limitations: After further analysis at a later stage, 15,000 to 20,000 TCR beta sequences were associated with HLA alleles at 0.05 false discovery rate.

About this clone itself: Its antigen is not known.

Trimming left V 0 bases short and J 4 bases short, with 18 bases between. The CDR3 contains 17 residues. Per the germline V gene, CDR1 is LGHNA and CDR2 is YSLEER. Primers included in the PCR were 60 Vbeta and 13 Jbeta primers. Clones were read by immunoSEQ multiplex PCR, and TCRdb kept only the in-frame ones, dropping some. Of roughly 200,000 clones detected, approximately 80% appear once; the ten largest clones hold 2.5% to 3.5%. The rearrangement uses TRBV4-3 and TRBJ1-1, with D perhaps matching TRBD1 (5 bases). Sequenced: PBMCs. This TCR was sampled from a man in his thirties or forties in good health and CMV-seronegative. CDR3 loop: CASSQDLVRRGGTEAFF. The CDR3 region has the DNA TGCGCCAGCAGCCAAGATCTTGTTCGCCGGGGGGGCACTGAAGCTTTCTTT.